This TCR beta chain originates from a study of T cell responses to AZD1222 COVID-19 vaccine. From germline, CDR1 is SGHDT and CDR2 YYEEEE. This CDR3 spans 16 amino acids. J lost 4 bases, V lost 4 bases, and 7 bases had no gene match. Regarding this clone: Its target is unknown.

Using immunoSEQ multiplex PCR, the repertoire was profiled, and TCRdb retains in-frame clones only, with some absent. Here the sample spans about 170,000 clones, roughly 87% being singletons. General study findings and limits: White British people made up most donors, females outnumbered males, and clonal diversity was possibly underestimated. Spike-specific TCR depth and breadth grew after two AZD1222 doses. Baseline serostatus was positive in only five to seven AZD1222 recipients.

The source was peripheral blood, collected 28 days after the second AZD1222 dose. V usage is TRBV5-6 and J usage is TRBJ2-2, with 10 bases matching TRBD1. The TCR originated in an adult who received the AZD1222 COVID-19 vaccine. The CDR3 loop is CASSGTGTGVTGELFF. The DNA of the CDR3 is TGTGCCAGCAGCGGGACCGGGACAGGGGTCACCGGGGAGCTGTTTTTT.